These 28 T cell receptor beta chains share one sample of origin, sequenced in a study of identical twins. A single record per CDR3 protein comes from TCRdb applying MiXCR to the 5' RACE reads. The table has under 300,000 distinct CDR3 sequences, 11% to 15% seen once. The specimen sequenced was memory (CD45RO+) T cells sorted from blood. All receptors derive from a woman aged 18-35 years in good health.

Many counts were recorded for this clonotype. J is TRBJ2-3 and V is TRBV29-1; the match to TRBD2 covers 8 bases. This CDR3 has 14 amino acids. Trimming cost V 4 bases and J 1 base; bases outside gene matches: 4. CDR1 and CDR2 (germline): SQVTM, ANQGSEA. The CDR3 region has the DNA TGCAGCGTTGGAGTACTAGCGGGCACAGATACGCAGTATTTT. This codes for CSVGVLAGTDTQYF.

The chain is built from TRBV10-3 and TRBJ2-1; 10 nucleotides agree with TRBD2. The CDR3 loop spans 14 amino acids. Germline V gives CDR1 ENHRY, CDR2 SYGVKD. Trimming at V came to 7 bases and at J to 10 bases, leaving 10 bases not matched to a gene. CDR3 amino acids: CAIKNRTSGGEQFF. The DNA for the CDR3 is TGTGCCATCAAAAACCGGACTAGCGGAGGCGAGCAGTTCTTC.

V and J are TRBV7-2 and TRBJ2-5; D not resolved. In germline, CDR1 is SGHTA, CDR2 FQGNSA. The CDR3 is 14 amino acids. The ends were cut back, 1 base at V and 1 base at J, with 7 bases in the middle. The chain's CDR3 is CASSLVISQETQYF. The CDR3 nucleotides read TGTGCCAGCAGCTTAGTTATTAGCCAAGAGACCCAGTACTTC.

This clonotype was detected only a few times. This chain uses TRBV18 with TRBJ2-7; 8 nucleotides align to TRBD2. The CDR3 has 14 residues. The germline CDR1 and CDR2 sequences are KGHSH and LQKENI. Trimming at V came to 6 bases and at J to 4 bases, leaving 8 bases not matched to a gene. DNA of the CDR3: TGTGCCAGCTCCTTACTAGCGGCGCCGTACGAGCAGTACTTC. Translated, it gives CASSLLAAPYEQYF.

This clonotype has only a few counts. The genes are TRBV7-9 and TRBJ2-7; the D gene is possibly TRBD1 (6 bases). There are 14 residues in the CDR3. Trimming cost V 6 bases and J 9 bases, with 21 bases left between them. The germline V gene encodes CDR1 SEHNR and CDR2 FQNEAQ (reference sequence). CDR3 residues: CASSLDRTSVGQYF. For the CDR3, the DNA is TGTGCCAGCAGTCTAGACAGGACGTCGGTAGGGCAGTACTTC.

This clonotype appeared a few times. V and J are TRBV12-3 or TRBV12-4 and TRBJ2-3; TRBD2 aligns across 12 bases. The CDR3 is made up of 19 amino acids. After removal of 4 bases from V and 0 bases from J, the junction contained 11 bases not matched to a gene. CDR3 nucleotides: TGTGCCAGCAGTTCCACCACCAATGGACTAGCGGGAAGCACAGATACGCAGTATTTT. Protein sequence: CASSSTTNGLAGSTDTQYF.

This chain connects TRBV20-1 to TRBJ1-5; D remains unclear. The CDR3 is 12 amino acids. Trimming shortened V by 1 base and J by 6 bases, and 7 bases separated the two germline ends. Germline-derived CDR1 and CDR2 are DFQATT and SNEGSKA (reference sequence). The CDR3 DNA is TGCAGTGCTAGAGTAGGGCCTCAGCCCCAGCATTTT. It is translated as CSARVGPQPQHF.

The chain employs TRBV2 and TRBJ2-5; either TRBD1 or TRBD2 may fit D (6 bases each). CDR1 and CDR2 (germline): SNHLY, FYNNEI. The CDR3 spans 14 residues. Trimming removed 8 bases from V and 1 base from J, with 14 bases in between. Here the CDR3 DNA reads TGTGCCAGCGCCATACAGGGACTCCAAGAGACCCAGTACTTC. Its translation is CASAIQGLQETQYF.

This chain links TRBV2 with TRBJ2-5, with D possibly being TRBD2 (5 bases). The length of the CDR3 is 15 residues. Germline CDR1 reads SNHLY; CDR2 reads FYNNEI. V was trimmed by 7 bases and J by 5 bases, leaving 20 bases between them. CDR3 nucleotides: TGTGCCAGCACCGATCCACTAGGCACTTTGGAGACCCAGTACTTC. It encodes CASTDPLGTLETQYF.

CDR3 amino acids: CASSLDGSVNTEAFF. CDR3 nucleotides: TGCGCCAGCAGCTTGGATGGCTCAGTGAACACTGAAGCTTTCTTT. This chain links TRBV5-1 with TRBJ1-1; D not resolved. Germline V lookup: CDR1 SGHRS, CDR2 YFSETQ. The CDR3 consists of 15 residues. V lost 0 bases and J lost 0, with 9 bases in between.

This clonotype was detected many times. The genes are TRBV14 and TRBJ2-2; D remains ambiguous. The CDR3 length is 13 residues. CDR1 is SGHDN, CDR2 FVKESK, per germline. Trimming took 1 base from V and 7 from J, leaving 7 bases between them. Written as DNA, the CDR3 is TGTGCCAGCAGCCAAGTCGCGATCGGGGAGCTGTTTTTT. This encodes CASSQVAIGELFF. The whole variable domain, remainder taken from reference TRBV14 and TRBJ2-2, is EAGVTQFPSHSVIEKGQTVTLRCDPISGHDNLYWYRRVMGKEIKFLLHFVKESKQDESGMPNNRFLAERTGGTYSTLKVQPAELEDSGVYFCASSQVAIGELFFGEGSRLTVL.

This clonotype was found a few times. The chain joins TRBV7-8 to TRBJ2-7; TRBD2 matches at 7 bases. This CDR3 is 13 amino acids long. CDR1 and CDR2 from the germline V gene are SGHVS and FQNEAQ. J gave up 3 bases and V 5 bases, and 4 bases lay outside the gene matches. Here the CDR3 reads CASSRGLYYEQYF. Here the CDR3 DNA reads TGTGCCAGCAGCCGGGGACTATACTACGAGCAGTACTTC.

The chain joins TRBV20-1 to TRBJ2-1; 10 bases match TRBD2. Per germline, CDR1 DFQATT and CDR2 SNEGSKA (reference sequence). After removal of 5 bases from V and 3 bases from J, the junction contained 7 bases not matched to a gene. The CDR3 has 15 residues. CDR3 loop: CSARDSGGHYNEQFF. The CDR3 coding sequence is TGCAGTGCTCGTGATAGCGGGGGGCACTACAATGAGCAGTTCTTC.

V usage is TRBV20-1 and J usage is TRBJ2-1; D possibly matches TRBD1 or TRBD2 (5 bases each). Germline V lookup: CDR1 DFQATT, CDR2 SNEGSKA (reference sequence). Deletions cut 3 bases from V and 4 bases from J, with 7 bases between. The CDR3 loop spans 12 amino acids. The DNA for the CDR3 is TGCAGTGCTAGCGGGACGTACAATGAGCAGTTCTTC. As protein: CSASGTYNEQFF.

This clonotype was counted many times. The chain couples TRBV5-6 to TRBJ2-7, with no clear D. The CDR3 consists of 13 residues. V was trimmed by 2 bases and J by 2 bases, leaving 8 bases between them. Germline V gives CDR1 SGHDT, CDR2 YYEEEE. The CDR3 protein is CASSLRLAYEQYF. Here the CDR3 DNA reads TGTGCCAGCAGCTTAAGGCTAGCCTACGAGCAGTACTTC. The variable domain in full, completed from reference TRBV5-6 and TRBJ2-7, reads DAGVTQSPTHLIKTRGQQVTLRCSPKSGHDTVSWYQQALGQGPQFIFQYYEEEERQRGNFPDRFSGHQFPNYSSELNVNALLLGDSALYLCASSLRLAYEQYFGPGTRLTVT.

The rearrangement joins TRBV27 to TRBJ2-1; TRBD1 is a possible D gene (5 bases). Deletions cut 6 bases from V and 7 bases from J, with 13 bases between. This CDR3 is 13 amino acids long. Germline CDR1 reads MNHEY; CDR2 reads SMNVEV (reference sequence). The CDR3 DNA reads TGTGCCAGCAGGCCCCATGGGGCGAATGAGCAGTTCTTC. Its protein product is CASRPHGANEQFF.

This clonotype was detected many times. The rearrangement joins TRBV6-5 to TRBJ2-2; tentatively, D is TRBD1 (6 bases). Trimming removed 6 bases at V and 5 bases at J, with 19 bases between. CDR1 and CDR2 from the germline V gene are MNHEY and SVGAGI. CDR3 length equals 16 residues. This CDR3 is CASRPTGILGTGELFF. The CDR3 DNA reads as TGTGCCAGCAGGCCAACAGGGATCTTGGGGACCGGGGAGCTGTTTTTT.

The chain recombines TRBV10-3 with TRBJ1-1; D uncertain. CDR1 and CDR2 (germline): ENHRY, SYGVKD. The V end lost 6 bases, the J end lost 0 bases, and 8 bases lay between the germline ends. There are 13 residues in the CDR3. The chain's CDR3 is CAISKGLNTEAFF. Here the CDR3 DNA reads TGTGCCATCAGCAAAGGATTGAACACTGAAGCTTTCTTT.

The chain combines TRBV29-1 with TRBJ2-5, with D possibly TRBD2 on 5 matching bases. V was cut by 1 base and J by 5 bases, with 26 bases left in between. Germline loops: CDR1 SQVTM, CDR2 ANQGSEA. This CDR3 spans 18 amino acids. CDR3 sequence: CSVEVGRKTRIVRETQYF. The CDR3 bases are TGCAGCGTTGAAGTGGGCCGGAAAACTAGGATTGTTCGGGAGACCCAGTACTTC.

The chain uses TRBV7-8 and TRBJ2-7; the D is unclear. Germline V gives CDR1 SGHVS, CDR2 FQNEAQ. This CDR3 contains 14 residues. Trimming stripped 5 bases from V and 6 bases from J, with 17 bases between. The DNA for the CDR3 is TGTGCCAGCAGCCCCCTCCAGTCGTATGGCGAGCAGTACTTC. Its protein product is CASSPLQSYGEQYF.

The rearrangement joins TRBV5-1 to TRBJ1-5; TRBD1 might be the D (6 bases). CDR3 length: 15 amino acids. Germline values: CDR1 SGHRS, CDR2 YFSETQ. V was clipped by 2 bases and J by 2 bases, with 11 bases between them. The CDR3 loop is CASSLSPGGNQPQHF. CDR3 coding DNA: TGCGCCAGCAGCTTATCTCCAGGGGGCAATCAGCCCCAGCATTTT.

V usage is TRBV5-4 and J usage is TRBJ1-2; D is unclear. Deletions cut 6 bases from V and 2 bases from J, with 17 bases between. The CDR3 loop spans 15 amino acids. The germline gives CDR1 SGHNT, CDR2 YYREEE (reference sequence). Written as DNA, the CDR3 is TGTGCCAGCAAAATCAAACTGGGTAGCAACTATGGCTACACCTTC. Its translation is CASKIKLGSNYGYTF. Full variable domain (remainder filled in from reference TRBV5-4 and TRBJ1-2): ETGVTQSPTHLIKTRGQQVTLRCSSQSGHNTVSWYQQALGQGPQFIFQYYREEENGRGNFPPRFSGLQFPNYSSELNVNALELDDSALYLCASKIKLGSNYGYTFGSGTRLTVV.

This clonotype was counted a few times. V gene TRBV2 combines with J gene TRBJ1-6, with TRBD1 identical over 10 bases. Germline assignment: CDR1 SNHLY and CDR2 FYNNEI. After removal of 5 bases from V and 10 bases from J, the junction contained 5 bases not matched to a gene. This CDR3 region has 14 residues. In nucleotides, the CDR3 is TGTGCCAGCAGTCCGGGACAGGGGTACTCACCCCTCCACTTT. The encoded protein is CASSPGQGYSPLHF.

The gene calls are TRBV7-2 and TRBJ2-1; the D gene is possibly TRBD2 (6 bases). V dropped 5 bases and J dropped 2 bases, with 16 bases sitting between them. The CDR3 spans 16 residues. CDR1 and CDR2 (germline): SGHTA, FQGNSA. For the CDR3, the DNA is TGTGCCAGCAGCCTAAGTCCGCGGGGAGCCTACAATGAGCAGTTCTTC. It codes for CASSLSPRGAYNEQFF.

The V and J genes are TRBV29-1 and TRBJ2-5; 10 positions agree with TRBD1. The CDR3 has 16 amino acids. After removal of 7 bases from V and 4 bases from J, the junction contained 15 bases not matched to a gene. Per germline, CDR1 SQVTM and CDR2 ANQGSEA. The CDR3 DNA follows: TGCAGCGCTGACCTTCGGGACAGGGGAGGAGGAGAGACCCAGTACTTC. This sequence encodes CSADLRDRGGGETQYF. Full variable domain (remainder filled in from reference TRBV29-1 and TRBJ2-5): SAVISQKPSRDICQRGTSLTIQCQVDSQVTMMFWYRQQPGQSLTLIATANQGSEATYESGFVIDKFPISRPNLTFSTLTVSNMSPEDSSIYLCSADLRDRGGGETQYFGPGTRLLVL.

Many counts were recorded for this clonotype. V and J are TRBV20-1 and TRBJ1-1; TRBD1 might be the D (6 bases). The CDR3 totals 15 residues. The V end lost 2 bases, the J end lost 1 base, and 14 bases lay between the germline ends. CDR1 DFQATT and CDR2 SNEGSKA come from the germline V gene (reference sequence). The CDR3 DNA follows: TGCAGTGCTAGATCTGGGAGGGGGACGAACACTGAAGCTTTCTTT. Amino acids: CSARSGRGTNTEAFF.

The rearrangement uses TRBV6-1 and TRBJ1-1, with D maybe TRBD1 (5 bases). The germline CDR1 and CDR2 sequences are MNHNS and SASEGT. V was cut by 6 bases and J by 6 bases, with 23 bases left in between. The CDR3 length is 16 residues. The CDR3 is CASRSGTSRGSAEAFF. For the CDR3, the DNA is TGTGCCAGCAGGTCCGGGACGAGCCGAGGATCGGCTGAAGCTTTCTTT.

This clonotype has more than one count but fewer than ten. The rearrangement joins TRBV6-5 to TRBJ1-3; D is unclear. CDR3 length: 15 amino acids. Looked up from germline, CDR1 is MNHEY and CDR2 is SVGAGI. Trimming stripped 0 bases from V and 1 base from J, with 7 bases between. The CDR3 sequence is CASSYSGKSGNTIYF. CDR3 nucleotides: TGTGCCAGCAGTTACTCAGGGAAATCTGGAAACACCATATATTTT.